The 21 T cell receptor beta chains below were found in one sample sequenced in a study of blood T cell repertoires in COVID-19. This table comes from immunoSEQ multiplex PCR, and its TCRdb copy is limited to in-frame clones, with some not included. Among 95,000 to 110,000 clones listed, approximately 88% were seen once. Input material: peripheral blood. These receptors all come from a human donor in a cohort sampled during active COVID-19.

The CDR3 sequence: CASSLGQGRNTIYF. DNA for the CDR3: TGTGCCAGCAGCCTCGGACAGGGCCGAAACACCATATATTTT. The chain carries TRBV5-6 and TRBJ1-3, with 8 bases lining up with TRBD1. V shed 4 bases and J 5 bases; nucleotides not matched to a gene: 5. Germline V gene lookup returns CDR1 SGHDT and CDR2 YYEEEE. The CDR3 loop spans 14 amino acids.

This clone appeared once. V and J are TRBV5-1 and TRBJ2-3; 14 bases are shared with TRBD2. Germline values: CDR1 SGHRS, CDR2 YFSETQ. Trimming removed 4 bases from V and 0 bases from J; junction bases left unmatched: 4. The CDR3 length is 17 residues. DNA for the CDR3: TGCGCCAGCAGCAAGGGACTAGCGGGAGTTAGCACAGATACGCAGTATTTT. Its protein product is CASSKGLAGVSTDTQYF.

The chain carries TRBV27 and TRBJ2-3; tentative D call: TRBD1 (5 bases). Trimming took off 7 bases at V and 4 bases at J, with 18 bases between the two ends. CDR1 MNHEY and CDR2 SMNVEV come from the germline V gene (reference sequence). The CDR3 has 15 residues. The CDR3 coding sequence is TGTGCCAGCAAACGACAAGGGGTAAAATCAGATACGCAGTATTTT. Its translation is CASKRQGVKSDTQYF.

The chain has TRBV29-1 and TRBJ2-1; TRBD1 aligns across 9 bases. The CDR3 is 13 residues long. Looked up from germline, CDR1 is SQVTM and CDR2 is ANQGSEA. The V and J ends lost 7 bases and 6 bases, in that order; junction bases with no gene match: 7. CDR3 bases: TGCAGCGGGGACAGGGCCACTTTCAATGAGCAGTTCTTC. It codes for CSGDRATFNEQFF.

This rearrangement joins TRBV2 to TRBJ1-5; 8 positions agree with TRBD1. The CDR3 consists of 16 residues. Losses at the gene ends were 2 bases for V and 3 bases for J; bases not matched to a gene: 6. Germline values: CDR1 SNHLY, CDR2 FYNNEI. The CDR3 DNA follows: TGTGCCAGCAGTGAACCCTCGGACAGGGACAATCAGCCCCAGCATTTT. It yields the protein CASSEPSDRDNQPQHF.

V gene TRBV19 combines with J gene TRBJ2-7; 7 nucleotides match TRBD2. Germline V gene lookup returns CDR1 LNHDA and CDR2 SQIVND (reference sequence). V was pared by 1 base and J by 2 bases, with 2 bases of the junction left unmatched. This CDR3 comprises 14 residues. This CDR3 is CASSIGAGTYEQYF. In nucleotides, the CDR3 is TGTGCCAGTAGTATAGGAGCGGGGACCTACGAGCAGTACTTC.

This clone was seen only a few times. The chain links TRBV10-3 to TRBJ2-2, with D perhaps TRBD1 (6 bases). This CDR3 is 15 amino acids long. Deletions cut 5 bases from V and 2 bases from J, with 12 bases between. Germline values: CDR1 ENHRY, CDR2 SYGVKD. In nucleotides, the CDR3 is TGTGCCATCAGTCGTGGGGGCCTAAACACCGGGGAGCTGTTTTTT. It is translated as CAISRGGLNTGELFF.

The chain is built from TRBV28 and TRBJ1-2, with 9 bases aligning to TRBD1. The junction had 11 bases not matched to a gene; V was cut back by 5 bases and J by 7 bases. CDR1 and CDR2 from the germline V gene are MDHEN and SYDVKM. The CDR3 has 15 amino acids. CDR3 nucleotide sequence: TGTGCCAGCAGTGTTACCGGGACAGGGATATCTGGCTACACCTTC. It encodes CASSVTGTGISGYTF.

The CDR3 DNA sequence: TGTGCCAGCAGCTTAGTGGGCGTGACAGACAGCACCGGGGAGCTGTTTTTT. Amino acids: CASSLVGVTDSTGELFF. The chain employs TRBV7-2 and TRBJ2-2, with D perhaps matching TRBD1 (5 bases). This CDR3 region has 17 residues. The germline gives CDR1 SGHTA, CDR2 FQGNSA. The germline V and J ends were trimmed by 1 base and 4 bases, with 16 bases remaining between them.

The V call is TRBV27, the J call TRBJ2-7; weak D call: TRBD2 (5 bases). The CDR3 extends over 15 amino acids. V lost 5 bases to trimming and J lost 3 bases, with 17 bases between them. Germline V lookup: CDR1 MNHEY, CDR2 SMNVEV (reference sequence). CDR3 in DNA: TGTGCCAGCAGTCCAACTAGGAGGACCCGCTACGAGCAGTACTTC. It yields the protein CASSPTRRTRYEQYF.

The chain is built from TRBV6-5 and TRBJ1-1; D possibly corresponds to TRBD1 (6 bases). V gave up 2 bases and J gave up 7 bases, with 11 bases separating them. This CDR3 is built from 13 residues. Germline loops: CDR1 MNHEY, CDR2 SVGAGI. CDR3 nucleotide sequence: TGTGCCAGCAGTTACCCGGCGACAGGTGAAGCTTTCTTT. This encodes CASSYPATGEAFF.

The chain uses TRBV4-2 and TRBJ1-1; D is unclear. CDR3 length equals 15 residues. Germline CDR1 is LGHNA and CDR2 is YNFKEQ. The ends were cut back, 0 bases at V and 0 bases at J, with 8 bases in the middle. CDR3 bases: TGTGCCAGCAGCCAAGATCACAGTATGAACACTGAAGCTTTCTTT. Its translation: CASSQDHSMNTEAFF.

The CDR3 is CASSLDKGTQYF. The CDR3 DNA sequence: TGTGCCAGCAGCTTGGACAAGGGGACCCAGTACTTC. This rearrangement joins TRBV7-9 to TRBJ2-5, with D possibly being TRBD1 (5 bases). The CDR3 covers 12 residues. The germline CDR1 and CDR2 sequences are SEHNR and FQNEAQ (reference sequence). Trimming removed 3 bases from V and 7 bases from J, with 9 bases in between.

The V and J genes are TRBV5-6 and TRBJ1-4, with D tentatively TRBD1 (5 bases). This CDR3 contains 16 residues. The V end was cut by 2 bases, the J end by 5 bases, with 16 bases between. In germline, CDR1 is SGHDT, CDR2 YYEEEE. The CDR3 DNA sequence: TGTGCCAGCAGCTTCCGTGGGGCAGGGCTGAATGAAAAACTGTTTTTT. It codes for CASSFRGAGLNEKLFF. Using reference TRBV5-6 and TRBJ1-4 for the parts outside the CDR3, the full variable domain is DAGVTQSPTHLIKTRGQQVTLRCSPKSGHDTVSWYQQALGQGPQFIFQYYEEEERQRGNFPDRFSGHQFPNYSSELNVNALLLGDSALYLCASSFRGAGLNEKLFFGSGTQLSVL.

The chain links TRBV12-3 or TRBV12-4 to TRBJ1-2; a weak D match, TRBD1 (6 bases). The CDR3 is 13 amino acids. The V and J ends lost 4 bases and 7 bases respectively, with 13 bases between them. CDR3 amino acids: CASSSQGFSGYTF. For the CDR3, the DNA is TGTGCCAGCAGTTCGCAGGGGTTTAGTGGCTACACCTTC.

CDR3 loop: CATSDFGPKTSGRDITTSTDTQYF. The DNA of the CDR3 is TGTGCCACCAGTGATTTCGGACCTAAGACTAGCGGGAGGGACATAACAACTAGCACAGATACGCAGTATTTT. The chain joins TRBV24-1 to TRBJ2-3, with 14 bases matching TRBD2. The CDR3 spans 24 residues. Germline V gives CDR1 KGHDR, CDR2 SFDVKD. V lost 1 base, J lost 0 bases, and 20 bases stayed unmatched.

The V gene is TRBV7-9, the J gene TRBJ1-4; TRBD1 matches at 7 bases. V shed 2 bases, J shed 4 bases, and the junction held 4 bases outside the gene matches. The CDR3 contains 15 residues. Germline values: CDR1 SEHNR, CDR2 FQNEAQ (reference sequence). The CDR3: CASSLQGTVNEKLFF. The CDR3 DNA reads TGTGCCAGCAGCTTACAAGGGACAGTTAATGAAAAACTGTTTTTT.

This sequence joins TRBV5-4 and TRBJ2-5; 10 bases match TRBD2. J gave up 3 bases and V 5 bases, and 10 bases lay outside the gene matches. The CDR3 is 16 residues long. The germline V gene has CDR1 SGHNT and CDR2 YYREEE (reference sequence). CDR3 protein: CASRETSGVVEETQYF. DNA for the CDR3: TGTGCCAGCAGAGAAACTAGCGGGGTGGTAGAAGAGACCCAGTACTTC. Together with reference TRBV5-4 and TRBJ2-5, the CDR3 gives the full variable domain: ETGVTQSPTHLIKTRGQQVTLRCSSQSGHNTVSWYQQALGQGPQFIFQYYREEENGRGNFPPRFSGLQFPNYSSELNVNALELDDSALYLCASRETSGVVEETQYFGPGTRLLVL.

Concerning this clone: Within the sample, other DNA sequences also encode this same CDR3. The chain joins TRBV9 to TRBJ2-1; D remains unclear. Germline values: CDR1 SGDLS, CDR2 YYNGEE. V lost 0 bases and J 5 bases, leaving 9 bases between the germline ends. This CDR3 region has 14 residues. In DNA, the CDR3 is TGTGCCAGCAGCGTAGCATGGCTGGACAATGAGCAGTTCTTC. It specifies CASSVAWLDNEQFF.

This chain uses TRBV6-1 with TRBJ2-5; possible D gene TRBD1, 5 bases. Looked up from germline, CDR1 is MNHNS and CDR2 is SASEGT. The CDR3 extends over 13 amino acids. Trimming took off 0 bases at V and 4 bases at J, with 6 bases between the two ends. The CDR3 protein is CASSEAGVETQYF. The CDR3 DNA reads TGTGCCAGCAGTGAAGCAGGGGTAGAGACCCAGTACTTC.

This sequence joins TRBV11-1 and TRBJ2-3, with 14 bases fitting TRBD2. Germline V gene data show CDR1 as SGHAT and CDR2 as FQDESV (reference sequence). This CDR3 contains 15 residues. The V segment lost 3 bases and the J segment 4 bases; nucleotides outside the gene matches: 0. The DNA of the CDR3 is TGTGCCAGCAGCTTGACTAGCGGGGGGGCAGATACGCAGTATTTT. The encoded protein is CASSLTSGGADTQYF.